The 24 T cell receptor beta chains given below trace back to one sample, sequenced in a study of cytomegalovirus exposure and HLA in healthy donors. 13 Jbeta primers and 60 Vbeta primers were used for the PCR. Clones were sequenced by immunoSEQ multiplex PCR, and TCRdb holds only the in-frame ones, with some missing. The sample lists around 200,000 clones; almost 80% were seen once. Sequenced sample: PBMCs. Receptors originate from a male donor in good health and CMV-seronegative.

This rearrangement joins TRBV21-1 to TRBJ1-5; TRBD1, the D gene given by the table, was not confirmed from the DNA. TRBV21-1 is shown as a pseudogene. The CDR3 is 16 residues long. CDR3 amino acids: CASSTRQVNSNQPQHF. CDR3 coding DNA: TGTGCCAGCAGCACAAGACAGGTTAATAGCAATCAGCCCCAGCATTTT.

The chain carries TRBV6-5 and TRBJ2-5; 8 bases agree with TRBD1. V shed 4 bases and J 3 bases; nucleotides not matched to a gene: 4. The CDR3 consists of 14 residues. Germline CDR1 MNHEY, CDR2 SVGAGI. The CDR3 loop reads CASSSLGQEETQYF. The CDR3 nucleotides are TGTGCCAGCAGTTCTTTGGGACAGGAAGAGACCCAGTACTTC.

The J gene is TRBJ2-5, the V gene TRBV5-1; 9 bases line up with TRBD2. The V gene end was trimmed by 5 bases and the J gene end by 5 bases; junction bases not matched to a gene: 10. Germline CDR1 reads SGHRS; CDR2 reads YFSETQ. The CDR3 has 15 amino acids. The CDR3 loop reads CASSPSRGGAETQYF. The CDR3 DNA follows: TGCGCCAGCAGTCCCTCTCGCGGGGGGGCGGAGACCCAGTACTTC.

This clone was counted a single time. The gene calls are TRBV29-1 and TRBJ2-7, with 9 nucleotides matching TRBD1. J gave up 2 bases and V 4 bases, and 0 bases lay outside the gene matches. CDR3 length: 12 amino acids. CDR1 is SQVTM, CDR2 ANQGSEA, per germline. This chain's CDR3 is CSVGTGAYEQYF. CDR3 DNA sequence: TGCAGCGTTGGGACAGGGGCCTACGAGCAGTACTTC.

Here the CDR3 reads CASGWRGGEQYF. CDR3 nucleotides: TGTGCCAGCGGGTGGCGGGGCGGGGAGCAGTACTTC. V usage is TRBV27 and J usage is TRBJ2-7; possible D gene TRBD2, 6 bases. The V gene lost 8 bases and the J gene lost 7 bases, with 15 bases spanning the gap. The CDR3 is 12 amino acids. Germline CDR1 reads MNHEY; CDR2 reads SMNVEV (reference sequence).

This CDR3 is CASSSGTSGTESVTQYF. DNA for the CDR3: TGCGCCAGCAGCAGTGGGACTAGCGGGACAGAAAGTGTGACCCAGTACTTC. The rearrangement joins TRBV5-1 to TRBJ2-5; TRBD2 matches 13 bases. The CDR3 is 17 residues long. Germline V gene lookup returns CDR1 SGHRS and CDR2 YFSETQ. The ends lost 4 bases at V and 7 bases at J; junction bases unmatched: 13.

This chain connects TRBV19 to TRBJ1-2; 9 bases match TRBD1. Germline trimming cut 5 bases from V and 8 bases from J; bases unmatched to any gene: 15. CDR1 and CDR2 (germline): LNHDA, SQIVND (reference sequence). The CDR3 length is 16 residues. The CDR3 DNA is TGTGCCAGTAGTCCACGGACAGGGGAACCCCTTGTAGGCTACACCTTC. This encodes CASSPRTGEPLVGYTF.

This chain links TRBV5-1 with TRBJ1-1, with 7 bases identical to TRBD1. CDR3 length: 14 amino acids. Losses at the gene ends were 5 bases for V and 2 bases for J; bases not matched to a gene: 6. Per germline, CDR1 SGHRS and CDR2 YFSETQ. The CDR3 reads CASSFNRGNTEAFF. The DNA of the CDR3 is TGCGCCAGCAGTTTCAACAGGGGAAACACTGAAGCTTTCTTT.

This chain links TRBV4-2 with TRBJ2-5; the match to TRBD2 covers 16 bases. The CDR3 loop spans 17 amino acids. The V and J ends lost 3 bases and 13 bases, in that order; junction bases with no gene match: 14. Per the germline V gene, CDR1 is LGHNA and CDR2 is YNFKEQ. The CDR3 loop reads CASSHPSGTSGGAPPYF. CDR3 in DNA: TGTGCCAGCAGCCATCCCTCCGGGACTAGCGGGGGGGCCCCTCCGTACTTC.

The chain has TRBV5-6 and TRBJ2-7; 7 bases fit TRBD1. The CDR3 runs 14 residues. J gave up 2 bases and V 4 bases, and 6 bases lay outside the gene matches. From germline, CDR1 is SGHDT and CDR2 YYEEEE. CDR3 nucleotides: TGTGCCAGCAGCCTTTCGGGACAGCCCTACGAGCAGTACTTC. This encodes CASSLSGQPYEQYF.

V is TRBV7-3 and J is TRBJ1-1; the match to TRBD1 covers 7 bases. There are 13 residues in the CDR3. J gave up 3 bases and V 3 bases, and 1 base lay outside the gene matches. Per the germline V gene, CDR1 is SGHTA and CDR2 is FQGTGA. The CDR3 loop reads CASSFQGDTEAFF. The CDR3 nucleotides read TGTGCCAGCAGCTTCCAGGGGGACACTGAAGCTTTCTTT.

The CDR3 DNA is TGCGCCAGCAGCTTGGCCAACAGGGGGAGAACTGAAGCTTTCTTT. It yields the protein CASSLANRGRTEAFF. The chain recombines TRBV5-1 with TRBJ1-1; 8 bases are a match to TRBD1. The CDR3 loop spans 15 amino acids. V was pared by 0 bases and J by 5 bases, with 6 bases of the junction left unmatched. Germline CDR1 reads SGHRS; CDR2 reads YFSETQ. Together with reference TRBV5-1 and TRBJ1-1, the CDR3 gives the full variable domain: KAGVTQTPRYLIKTRGQQVTLSCSPISGHRSVSWYQQTPGQGLQFLFEYFSETQRNKGNFPGRFSGRQFSNSRSEMNVSTLELGDSALYLCASSLANRGRTEAFFGQGTRLTVV.

The chain joins TRBV4-1 to TRBJ2-3; D possibly corresponds to TRBD2 (7 bases). V shed 1 base and J shed 1 base, with 18 bases lying between them. CDR3 length: 18 amino acids. In germline, CDR1 is MGHRA, CDR2 YSYEKL. The CDR3 DNA reads as TGCGCCAGCAGCCAAGGGGGGGTTGGGAGGGGGGGCACAGATACGCAGTATTTT. It is translated as CASSQGGVGRGGTDTQYF.

This chain links TRBV9 with TRBJ2-1; 9 bases line up with TRBD1. Germline V lookup: CDR1 SGDLS, CDR2 YYNGEE. Unmatched junction bases numbered 12, after V lost 3 bases and J lost 8 bases. This CDR3 spans 16 amino acids. The CDR3 here is CASSGGQDRGQDEQFF. The CDR3 DNA reads as TGTGCCAGCAGCGGAGGGCAGGACAGGGGACAGGATGAGCAGTTCTTC.

CDR3 sequence reads: CASSQDLGVSQPQHF. In DNA form, the CDR3 reads TGTGCCAGCAGCCAAGATCTCGGGGTAAGTCAGCCCCAGCATTTT. The genes are TRBV4-2 and TRBJ1-5; no clear D. The CDR3 is made up of 15 amino acids. Trimming left V 0 bases short and J 6 bases short, with 12 bases between. Germline V CDR1 and CDR2: LGHNA, YNFKEQ.

The CDR3, as DNA: TGCGCCAGCAGCCTAGGTGGCGCCACAGAGACCCAGTACTTC. This translates into CASSLGGATETQYF. V usage is TRBV5-1 and J usage is TRBJ2-5, with D uncertain. V lost 4 bases to trimming and J lost 4 bases, with 14 bases between them. Germline assignment: CDR1 SGHRS and CDR2 YFSETQ. This CDR3 region has 14 residues.

The chain uses TRBV7-8 and TRBJ1-2; 8 bases agree with TRBD1. There are 15 residues in the CDR3. The germline gives CDR1 SGHVS, CDR2 FQNEAQ. J lost 5 bases, V lost 5 bases, and 10 bases had no gene match. Here the CDR3 reads CASSPGQAPKYGYTF. Written as DNA, the CDR3 is TGTGCCAGCAGCCCGGGACAGGCCCCAAAGTATGGCTACACCTTC.

The rearrangement joins TRBV4-2 to TRBJ2-7; TRBD1 matches at 9 bases. The CDR3 contains 15 residues. Germline trimming cut 3 bases from V and 5 bases from J; bases unmatched to any gene: 8. Germline assignment: CDR1 LGHNA and CDR2 YNFKEQ. The CDR3 DNA reads as TGTGCCAGCAGCCAGCTACTAGGACAGGGGCACGAGCAGTACTTC. Translating it yields CASSQLLGQGHEQYF.

The CDR3 spells CASTRGNTGELFF. The CDR3 bases are TGTGCCAGCACAAGGGGGAACACCGGGGAGCTGTTTTTT. The V and J genes are TRBV6-1 and TRBJ2-2, with D possibly being TRBD1 (5 bases). V was trimmed by 7 bases and J by 1 base, leaving 7 bases between them. CDR3 length equals 13 residues. Germline V gene lookup returns CDR1 MNHNS and CDR2 SASEGT.

The rearrangement uses TRBV11-3 and TRBJ2-1, with 7 bases fitting TRBD2. Trimming removed 5 bases from V and 11 bases from J; junction bases left unmatched: 15. Germline CDR1 is SGHNT and CDR2 is YENEEA. The CDR3 has 15 residues. The CDR3 region has the DNA TGTGCCAGCAGCCCGGCTAGCGGTCTTACGGGGAAGCAGTTCTTC. It yields the protein CASSPASGLTGKQFF.

The rearrangement joins TRBV4-2 to TRBJ2-2, with D perhaps matching TRBD2 (5 bases). Trimming took 1 base from V and 5 from J, leaving 5 bases between them. CDR1 is LGHNA, CDR2 YNFKEQ, per germline. The CDR3 spans 13 residues. CDR3 coding DNA: TGTGCCAGCAGCCAAGGGGAGACCGGGGAGCTGTTTTTT. The encoded protein is CASSQGETGELFF.

This sequence joins TRBV5-4 and TRBJ1-1, with 7 bases identical to TRBD1. V lost 0 bases and J lost 5; bases outside the gene matches: 1. Germline V gene data show CDR1 as SGHNT and CDR2 as YYREEE (reference sequence). The CDR3 runs to 13 residues. The DNA for the CDR3 is TGTGCCAGCAGCTTGGACAGGGGAACTGAAGCTTTCTTT. This translates into CASSLDRGTEAFF.

V is TRBV6-5 and J is TRBJ1-2; unclear D gene. The V gene lost 5 bases and the J gene lost 8 bases, with 12 bases spanning the gap. This CDR3 comprises 12 residues. The germline gives CDR1 MNHEY, CDR2 SVGAGI. CDR3 sequence (DNA): TGTGCCAGCAGTCTTGGGCCAACGGGCTACACCTTC. Its translation is CASSLGPTGYTF.

The V and J genes are TRBV27 and TRBJ2-7; D unresolved. V lost 2 bases, J lost 3 bases, and 5 bases lay in between. Germline-derived CDR1 and CDR2 are MNHEY and SMNVEV (reference sequence). The CDR3 is made up of 12 amino acids. CDR3 coding DNA: TGTGCCAGCAGTTTAAACAACTACGAGCAGTACTTC. Its translation: CASSLNNYEQYF.